A single sample gave rise to the 24 T cell receptor beta chains below, sequenced in a study of cytomegalovirus exposure and HLA in healthy donors. Primers included in the PCR were 60 Vbeta and 13 Jbeta primers. Using immunoSEQ multiplex PCR, the repertoire was profiled, and TCRdb retains in-frame clones only, with some absent. The table shows fewer than 250,000 clones, with around four fifths occurring only once. Sequenced input: PBMCs. Every receptor here comes from a male donor in good health and CMV-seronegative.

This chain links TRBV19 with TRBJ2-7; TRBD1 matches at 7 bases. From germline, CDR1 is LNHDA and CDR2 SQIVND (reference sequence). The CDR3 loop spans 15 amino acids. With 9 bases clipped from V and 3 bases from J, the junction kept 14 bases outside the gene matches. The CDR3 nucleotides are TGTGCCAGCCCCAAGCAGGGGGATCGGGGCTACGAGCAGTACTTC. Its translation is CASPKQGDRGYEQYF.

The chain uses TRBV7-9 and TRBJ2-3, with 10 nucleotides matching TRBD2. Germline values: CDR1 SEHNR, CDR2 FQNEAQ (reference sequence). The CDR3 covers 18 residues. J was trimmed by 4 bases and V by 1 base; bases with no gene match: 11. The CDR3 protein is CASSLGSGLAGVSDTQYF. In DNA form, the CDR3 reads TGTGCCAGCAGCTTAGGGAGCGGGCTAGCGGGAGTATCAGATACGCAGTATTTT.

The chain uses TRBV9 and TRBJ1-1; maybe TRBD1 (5 bases). The germline CDR1 and CDR2 sequences are SGDLS and YYNGEE. V lost 0 bases to trimming and J lost 4 bases, with 10 bases between them. The CDR3 runs to 14 residues. CDR3 sequence: CASSVVARATEAFF. The CDR3 DNA reads TGTGCCAGCAGCGTAGTGGCCAGGGCCACTGAAGCTTTCTTT.

The V call is TRBV4-2, the J call TRBJ2-7; no definite D call. Germline lookup yields CDR1 LGHNA and CDR2 YNFKEQ. V was pared by 0 bases and J by 0 bases, with 12 bases between. The CDR3 runs to 16 residues. The CDR3 reads CASSQDWARSSYEQYF. The CDR3 nucleotides are TGTGCCAGCAGCCAAGATTGGGCGCGAAGCTCCTACGAGCAGTACTTC.

This chain joins TRBV15 and TRBJ1-5; tentative D call: TRBD1 (5 bases). The V end was cut by 0 bases, the J end by 2 bases, with 8 bases between. Looked up from germline, CDR1 is LNHNV and CDR2 is YYDKDF (reference sequence). CDR3 length: 15 residues. The CDR3 here is CATSREQDGNQPQHF. CDR3 nucleotide sequence: TGTGCCACCAGCAGAGAACAGGACGGCAATCAGCCCCAGCATTTT. The full variable domain, with the rest looked up from reference TRBV15 and TRBJ1-5, is DAMVIQNPRYQVTQFGKPVTLSCSQTLNHNVMYWYQQKSSQAPKLLFHYYDKDFNNEADTPDNFQSRRPNTSFCFLDIRSPGLGDTAMYLCATSREQDGNQPQHFGDGTRLSIL.

The table lists this clone with a few counts. This sequence joins TRBV30 and TRBJ1-6, with D possibly being TRBD1 (6 bases). CDR1 and CDR2 (germline): GTSNPN, SVGIG (reference sequence). The V and J ends lost 7 bases and 5 bases respectively, with 12 bases between them. The CDR3 has 13 residues. The CDR3 bases are TGTGCCTTCTCGGGACAAAATAATTCACCCCTCCACTTT. This translates into CAFSGQNNSPLHF.

This clone turned up a few times. The chain employs TRBV6-6 and TRBJ2-7; TRBD2 aligns across 9 bases. The germline gives CDR1 MNHNY, CDR2 SVGAGI (reference sequence). There are 12 residues in the CDR3. V lost 8 bases to trimming and J lost 5 bases; unmatched junction nucleotides: 4. CDR3 in amino acids: CASGRGGDEQYF. The CDR3 nucleotides read TGTGCCAGCGGTCGCGGGGGGGACGAGCAGTACTTC.

This chain links TRBV28 with TRBJ1-1; no definite D call. CDR1 MDHEN and CDR2 SYDVKM come from the germline V gene. V shed 5 bases and J shed 1 base, with 14 bases lying between them. CDR3 length: 15 residues. CDR3 DNA: TGTGCCAGCAGTGTTGACGGGAGGACGAACACTGAAGCTTTCTTT. Its protein product is CASSVDGRTNTEAFF.

V gene TRBV9 combines with J gene TRBJ1-5; perhaps TRBD1 as D (6 bases). CDR1 is SGDLS, CDR2 YYNGEE, per germline. The V and J ends lost 5 bases and 0 bases respectively, with 12 bases between them. This CDR3 has 15 residues. The CDR3 nucleotides read TGTGCCAGCAGTCTGGACAGCCATAGCAATCAGCCCCAGCATTTT. Residues: CASSLDSHSNQPQHF.

J is TRBJ2-1 and V is TRBV14; 11 nucleotides match TRBD2. Germline V gene sequence: CDR1 SGHDN, CDR2 FVKESK. The CDR3 is 15 residues long. V lost 4 bases to trimming and J lost 6 bases; unmatched junction nucleotides: 5. In DNA, the CDR3 is TGTGCCAGCAGCCTCGGGACTAGCGGTGTCAATGAGCAGTTCTTC. This encodes CASSLGTSGVNEQFF.

The rearrangement joins TRBV5-8 to TRBJ1-2; no clear D. V was clipped by 4 bases and J by 5 bases, with 12 bases between them. Germline CDR1 SGHTS, CDR2 YDEGEE. This CDR3 is built from 13 residues. The CDR3 loop is CASSPGIGYGYTF. Written as DNA, the CDR3 is TGTGCCAGCAGCCCGGGGATTGGGTATGGCTACACCTTC.

The gene calls are TRBV19 and TRBJ2-1, with D unclear. The CDR3 runs to 13 residues. CDR1 is LNHDA, CDR2 SQIVND, per germline (reference sequence). Trimming stripped 6 bases from V and 7 bases from J, with 13 bases between. The CDR3, as DNA: TGTGCCAGTAGCCAGATGCCCCCTAATGAGCAGTTCTTC. It codes for CASSQMPPNEQFF.

This chain's CDR3 is CASSVRLITGSTDTQYF. CDR3 nucleotide sequence: TGTGCCAGCAGCGTACGACTCATTACCGGTTCCACAGATACGCAGTATTTT. The V and J genes are TRBV9 and TRBJ2-3; D uncertain. The CDR3 is made up of 17 amino acids. Trimming stripped 1 base from V and 2 bases from J, with 17 bases between. From germline, CDR1 is SGDLS and CDR2 YYNGEE. The variable domain in full, completed from reference TRBV9 and TRBJ2-3, reads DSGVTQTPKHLITATGQRVTLRCSPRSGDLSVYWYQQSLDQGLQFLIQYYNGEERAKGNILERFSAQQFPDLHSELNLSSLELGDSALYFCASSVRLITGSTDTQYFGPGTRLTVL.

The rearrangement uses TRBV6-5 and TRBJ2-7; D is unclear. This CDR3 is 14 amino acids long. CDR1 and CDR2 (germline): MNHEY, SVGAGI. The V and J ends lost 6 bases and 2 bases respectively, with 14 bases between them. In DNA, the CDR3 is TGTGCCAGCAGCCGCAGTCCCCTCCCCTACGAGCAGTACTTC. Translating it yields CASSRSPLPYEQYF.

The chain employs TRBV5-1 and TRBJ2-3; TRBD2 matches at 15 bases. J was trimmed by 4 bases and V by 3 bases; bases with no gene match: 9. The length of the CDR3 is 18 residues. Germline CDR1 SGHRS, CDR2 YFSETQ. CDR3 region: CASSWTSGRAEVPDTQYF. DNA for the CDR3: TGCGCCAGCAGCTGGACTAGCGGGAGGGCGGAGGTTCCAGATACGCAGTATTTT.

V gene TRBV9 combines with J gene TRBJ2-1; TRBD2 matches 8 bases. The CDR3 runs to 17 residues. Per germline, CDR1 SGDLS and CDR2 YYNGEE. Unmatched junction bases numbered 8, after V lost 0 bases and J lost 3 bases. The CDR3 is CASSVGTSSGFYNEQFF. Written as DNA, the CDR3 is TGTGCCAGCAGCGTAGGAACGTCTAGCGGGTTCTACAATGAGCAGTTCTTC.

This clone appeared once. This chain joins TRBV2 and TRBJ2-3, with a possible D match to TRBD2 (6 bases). This CDR3 region has 14 residues. V lost 8 bases and J lost 1, with 13 bases in between. Germline V gene sequence: CDR1 SNHLY, CDR2 FYNNEI. The CDR3 is CASEGRDGTDTQYF. In DNA, the CDR3 is TGTGCCAGCGAGGGGCGGGACGGCACAGATACGCAGTATTTT.

This clone was seen a handful of times. The CDR3 reads CASTNNRDRVREQYF. The CDR3 nucleotides read TGTGCCAGCACCAACAACCGGGACAGGGTCCGGGAGCAGTACTTC. This chain connects TRBV5-5 to TRBJ2-7, with 9 bases aligning to TRBD1. Germline CDR1 SGHKS, CDR2 YYEKEE (reference sequence). The ends lost 6 bases at V and 7 bases at J; junction bases unmatched: 14. The CDR3 extends over 15 amino acids.

The chain links TRBV2 to TRBJ2-7; D may be TRBD2 (5 bases). The CDR3 extends over 15 amino acids. Germline-derived CDR1 and CDR2 are SNHLY and FYNNEI. V shed 5 bases and J shed 2 bases, with 16 bases lying between them. The CDR3 DNA sequence: TGTGCCAGCAGTCCCTTGCGGGCACCGGCCTACGAGCAGTACTTC. Translated: CASSPLRAPAYEQYF.

Written as DNA, the CDR3 is TGTGCCAGCAGCGTAGACCAGGGGGCACGGACCCAGTACTTC. Encoded protein: CASSVDQGARTQYF. V is TRBV9 and J is TRBJ2-5; 8 positions match TRBD1. The junction had 5 bases not matched to a gene; V was cut back by 0 bases and J by 7 bases. The length of the CDR3 is 14 residues. The germline V gene encodes CDR1 SGDLS and CDR2 YYNGEE.

This clone was observed once. This chain connects TRBV19 to TRBJ1-5; TRBD1 matches at 7 bases. The germline V gene encodes CDR1 LNHDA and CDR2 SQIVND (reference sequence). V gave up 8 bases and J gave up 7 bases; unmatched junction bases: 8. This CDR3 has 13 residues. The CDR3 DNA sequence: TGTGCCAGTCAGGGACAGTTAGACCAGCCCCAGCATTTT. Protein product: CASQGQLDQPQHF.

The chain employs TRBV4-1 and TRBJ2-7; possible D gene TRBD2, 5 bases. V was clipped by 0 bases and J by 3 bases, with 9 bases between them. CDR3 length: 14 amino acids. Per germline, CDR1 MGHRA and CDR2 YSYEKL. Written as DNA, the CDR3 is TGCGCCAGCAGCCAAGACAGGACTCACTACGAGCAGTACTTC. Protein product: CASSQDRTHYEQYF.

J is TRBJ2-7 and V is TRBV18; D is perhaps TRBD2 (6 bases). The CDR3 loop spans 14 amino acids. Trimming cost V 5 bases and J 5 bases, with 16 bases left between them. Germline CDR1 KGHSH, CDR2 LQKENI. The DNA for the CDR3 is TGTGCCAGCTCAGCAGTGGACTACAATCACGAGCAGTACTTC. It yields the protein CASSAVDYNHEQYF. The entire variable domain, with the rest obtained from reference TRBV18 and TRBJ2-7, is as follows: NAGVMQNPRHLVRRRGQEARLRCSPMKGHSHVYWYRQLPEEGLKFMVYLQKENIIDESGMPKERFSAEFPKEGPSILRIQQVVRGDSAAYFCASSAVDYNHEQYFGPGTRLTVT.

The rearrangement joins TRBV21-1 to TRBJ2-3; TRBD2 was called by the table and not checked on the DNA. TRBV21-1 is assigned pseudogene status. The CDR3 has 14 amino acids. The chain's CDR3 is CAEGRGEDTDTQYF. Written as DNA, the CDR3 is TGTGCCGAGGGGAGAGGGGAGGACACAGATACGCAGTATTTT.